This T cell receptor (beta chain) was captured by sequencing in a study of identifying expanded T cells in peripheral blood. Produced via immunoSEQ multiplex PCR; TCRdb's table is partial and in-frame only. This sample carries some 72,000 clones, approximately 87% of them seen once, and the ten largest clones take under 3.5%. CDR1 and CDR2 (germline): SGHRS, YFSETQ. J lost 3 bases, V lost 0 bases, and 4 bases had no gene match. The CDR3 contains 15 residues. Collection occurred without any documented infections or immune events in donors. As for this clone: The antigen is unknown.

Findings and caveats of the study: Across healthy donors, higher total template counts meant significantly greater roughly two-week count variance. Technical replicates showed around 1.2 changed clones; approximately two weeks about 16.4; four weeks 19.

The source material was blood. This TCR was sampled from a person aged 18 to 70 in good health. This chain uses TRBV5-1 with TRBJ2-7, with TRBD2 matching over 9 bases. CDR3 region: CASSLAASGVYEQYF. The CDR3 nucleotides read TGCGCCAGCAGCTTGGCCGCTAGCGGGGTCTACGAGCAGTACTTC.